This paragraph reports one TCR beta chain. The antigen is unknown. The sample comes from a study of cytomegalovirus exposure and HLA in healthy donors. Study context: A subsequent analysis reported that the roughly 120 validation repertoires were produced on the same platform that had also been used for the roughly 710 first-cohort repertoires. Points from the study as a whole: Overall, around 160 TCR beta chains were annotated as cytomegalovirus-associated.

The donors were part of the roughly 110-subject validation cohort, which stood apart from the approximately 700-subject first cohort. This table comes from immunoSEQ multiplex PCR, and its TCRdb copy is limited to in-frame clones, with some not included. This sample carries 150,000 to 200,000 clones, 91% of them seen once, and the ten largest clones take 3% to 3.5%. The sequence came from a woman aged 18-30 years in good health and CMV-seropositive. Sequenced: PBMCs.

For the CDR3, the DNA is TGTGCCAGCTCACCACCCGACAGGGTCGGGAAAAAACTGTTTTTT. Translation: CASSPPDRVGKKLFF. V and J are TRBV18 and TRBJ1-4; 7 nucleotides align to TRBD1. The CDR3 runs 15 residues. Germline CDR1 reads KGHSH; CDR2 reads LQKENI. Trimming took 0 bases from V and 9 from J; bases not matched to a gene: 7.